This T cell receptor (beta chain) comes out of a study of T cell clonality in common variable immunodeficiency. There are a few counts of this clone. The assay was immunoSEQ multiplex PCR, and TCRdb's table has in-frame clones only and misses some. Altogether about 34,000 clones were found in the sample, and no singletons occur. The clonotype comes from a person aged 18-70 years in good health. Sample: peripheral blood mononuclear cells.

The chain's CDR3 is CASSLDQGGYTF. The sequenced CDR3 bases are TGTGCCAGCAGCTTAGACCAGGGTGGC. The genes are TRBV7-9 and TRBJ1-2, with D tentatively TRBD1 (5 bases). The read ends 3 residues early relative to the CDR3; the germline J gene fills the gap. Germline CDR1 reads SEHNR; CDR2 reads FQNEAQ (reference sequence). V was trimmed by 1 base and J by 7 bases, leaving 7 bases between them. The CDR3 is 12 residues long.